This T cell receptor (beta chain) comes out of a study of spatial heterogeneity in lung cancer. This clonotype rates as medium-sized. As yet, its antigen is unknown. Sample time point: sample taken at primary tumor resection. Study outcomes and limitations: Tumors with more nonsynonymous mutations had more expanded intratumoral alpha and beta TCRs.

Each CDR3 protein gets one entry after TCRdb re-called the 5' RACE reads with MiXCR. The table includes about 6,000 distinct CDR3 sequences, around 15% detected once. In germline, CDR1 is SGHVS, CDR2 FQNEAQ. The CDR3 consists of 15 residues. The V end lost 3 bases, the J end lost 3 bases, and 15 bases lay between the germline ends. The material sequenced was lung tumor tissue, taken at surgery. The chain recombines TRBV7-8 with TRBJ2-7; possible D gene TRBD2, 6 bases. The TCR originated in a male donor with early-stage non-small cell lung cancer. This chain's CDR3 is CASSLAFSGVYEQYF. The CDR3 region has the DNA TGTGCCAGCAGCTTGGCTTTCTCGGGGGTCTACGAGCAGTACTTC.